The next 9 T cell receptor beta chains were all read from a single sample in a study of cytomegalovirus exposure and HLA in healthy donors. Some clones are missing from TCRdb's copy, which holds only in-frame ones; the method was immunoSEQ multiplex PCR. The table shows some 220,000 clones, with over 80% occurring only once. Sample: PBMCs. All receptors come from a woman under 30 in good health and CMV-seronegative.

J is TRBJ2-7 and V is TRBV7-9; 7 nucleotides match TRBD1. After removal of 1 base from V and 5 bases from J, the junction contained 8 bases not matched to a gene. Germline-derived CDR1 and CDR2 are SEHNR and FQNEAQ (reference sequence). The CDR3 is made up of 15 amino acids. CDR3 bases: TGTGCCAGCAGCTTAGTCGGGACAGCTTTGGACGAGCAGTACTTC. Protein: CASSLVGTALDEQYF.

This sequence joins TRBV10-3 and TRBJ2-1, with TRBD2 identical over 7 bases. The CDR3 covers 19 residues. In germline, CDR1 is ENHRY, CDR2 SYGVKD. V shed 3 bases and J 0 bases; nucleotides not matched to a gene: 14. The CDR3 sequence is CAISDRGSSGGSSYNEQFF. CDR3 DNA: TGTGCCATCAGTGATAGAGGATCGTCGGGGGGAAGCTCCTACAATGAGCAGTTCTTC.

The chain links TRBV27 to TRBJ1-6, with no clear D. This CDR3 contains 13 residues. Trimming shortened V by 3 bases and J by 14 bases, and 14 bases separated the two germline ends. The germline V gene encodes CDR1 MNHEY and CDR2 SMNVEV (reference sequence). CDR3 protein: CASSFGSGSALHF. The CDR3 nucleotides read TGTGCCAGCAGTTTCGGCTCGGGGAGTGCCCTCCACTTT.

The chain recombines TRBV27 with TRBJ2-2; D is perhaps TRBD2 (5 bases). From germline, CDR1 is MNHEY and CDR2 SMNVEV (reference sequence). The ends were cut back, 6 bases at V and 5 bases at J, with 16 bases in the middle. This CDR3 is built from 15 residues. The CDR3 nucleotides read TGTGCCAGCAGGGATATCTTACGGAGGACCGGGGAGCTGTTTTTT. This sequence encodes CASRDILRRTGELFF.

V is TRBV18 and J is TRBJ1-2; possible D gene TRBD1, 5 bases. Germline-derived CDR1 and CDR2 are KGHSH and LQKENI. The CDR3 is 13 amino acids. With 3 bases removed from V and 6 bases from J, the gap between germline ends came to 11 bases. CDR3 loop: CASSPRQIDGYTF. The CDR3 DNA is TGTGCCAGCTCACCTCGACAGATCGATGGCTACACCTTC.

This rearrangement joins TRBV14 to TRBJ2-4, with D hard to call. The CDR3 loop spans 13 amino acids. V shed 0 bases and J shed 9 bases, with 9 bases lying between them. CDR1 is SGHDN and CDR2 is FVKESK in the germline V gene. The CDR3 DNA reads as TGTGCCAGCAGCCAAGACCTAAATGGCATTCAGTACTTC. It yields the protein CASSQDLNGIQYF.

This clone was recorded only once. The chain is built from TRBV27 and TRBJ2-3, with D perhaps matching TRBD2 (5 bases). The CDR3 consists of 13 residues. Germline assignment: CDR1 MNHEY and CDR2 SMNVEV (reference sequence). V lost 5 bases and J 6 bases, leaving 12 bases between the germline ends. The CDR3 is CASSVRRGDTQYF. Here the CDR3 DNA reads TGTGCCAGCAGTGTAAGGAGAGGGGATACGCAGTATTTT.

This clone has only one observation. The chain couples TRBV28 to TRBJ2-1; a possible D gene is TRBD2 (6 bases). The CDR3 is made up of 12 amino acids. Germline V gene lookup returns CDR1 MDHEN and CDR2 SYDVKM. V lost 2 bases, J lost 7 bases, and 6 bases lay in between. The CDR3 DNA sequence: TGTGCCAGCAGTTTAGGGGGGAATGAGCAGTTCTTC. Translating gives CASSLGGNEQFF.

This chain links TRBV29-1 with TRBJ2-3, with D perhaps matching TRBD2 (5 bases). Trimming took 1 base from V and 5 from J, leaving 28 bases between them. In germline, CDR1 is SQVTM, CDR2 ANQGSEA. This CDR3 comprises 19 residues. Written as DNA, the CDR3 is TGCAGCGTTGAAGGGGCCGGACTCGGAGCCAAGAGGCCACAAGATACGCAGTATTTT. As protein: CSVEGAGLGAKRPQDTQYF.